The present T cell receptor (beta chain) was sequenced within a study of beta chain features in type 1 diabetes. Study findings and constraints: Shortening of TCRB CDR3s, moderate but significant, appeared in all four CD4+ subsets of Type 1 diabetes patients.

Germline V gives CDR1 KGHSH, CDR2 LQKENI. This CDR3 is 15 amino acids long. V was pared by 3 bases and J by 3 bases, with 15 bases between. To note about this clone: Its antigen is not known.

TCRB transcripts that were expressed got sequenced, as all of the isolated RNA had been reverse transcribed. Produced via immunoSEQ multiplex PCR; TCRdb's table is partial and in-frame only. The table shows about 240,000 clones, with approximately 15% occurring only once. Sorted CD4+ subsets: naive, central memory, regulatory, stem cell-like memory (CD45RO/CCR7/CD25/CD127/CD95/CD27 panel). The sequenced sample was naive CD4+ T cells from blood. This chain connects TRBV18 to TRBJ2-7; D is perhaps TRBD2 (6 bases). The receptor was derived from a man younger than 45 with type 1 diabetes. DNA of the CDR3: TGTGCCAGCTCACCCCTGGGGCCCGGGGGCTACGAGCAGTACTTC. Translated, it gives CASSPLGPGGYEQYF.